This T cell receptor (beta chain) was found in a study of T cells in Graves' hyperthyroidism and ophthalmopathy. Study results and caveats: Separation of ophthalmopathy from stable hyperthyroidism was achieved by a 13 V-J model. Within blood appeared most thyroid clonotypes that had expanded above 0.001.

This CDR3 contains 15 residues. The V end was cut by 1 base, the J end by 5 bases, with 9 bases between. Germline lookup yields CDR1 SGHAT and CDR2 FQNNGV. Over 18 months, lack of ophthalmopathy progression marked Graves' hyperthyroidism as stable. TCR beta CDR3 sequences were amplified from RNA transcripts. In the first-round RT-PCR of the TCR CDR3, the HTBI primer set was used. TCRdb reprocessed the multiplex PCR reads via MiXCR and lists one record per CDR3 protein. The sample yields some 500,000 distinct CDR3 sequences, about an eighth seen once. Regarding this clonotype: Its cognate antigen is unknown.

The rearrangement uses TRBV11-2 and TRBJ1-6; D call uncertain. This TCR came from a woman aged 18-35 years with Graves' hyperthyroidism. The sample comprised blood. Here the CDR3 DNA reads TGTGCCAGCAGCTTAGTACCAAGCCATAATTCACCCCTCCACTTT. Translated, it gives CASSLVPSHNSPLHF.